A selection of T cell receptor beta chains follows, all from one sample in a study of control samples from healthy donors and cancer patients. This table comes from immunoSEQ multiplex PCR, and its TCRdb copy is limited to in-frame clones, with some not included. This repertoire shows about 6,000 clones, around 72% found once; its top ten account for about 7.3%. The sequenced sample was formalin-fixed, paraffin-embedded tissue. These receptors all come from a male donor with melanoma. Each CDR3 is given with its conserved first and last residue. The order of the fields is clone size, V gene, J gene, D gene, CDR3 protein, CDR3 DNA. A D gene is named only where the DNA matches it firmly. Not every row has a clone size; where given, it reads once, few, many or a size class.

abundance: .
v_gene: TRBV7-8
j_gene: TRBJ2-3
d_gene: .
CDR3aa: CASSWNRGADTQYF
CDR3nt: TGTGCCAGCAGCTGGAATAGGGGGGCAGATACGCAGTATTTT

abundance: few
v_gene: TRBV7-2
j_gene: TRBJ1-2
d_gene: .
CDR3aa: CASSLVGAYGYTF
CDR3nt: TGTGCCAGCAGCTTAGTGGGCGCTTATGGCTACACCTTC

abundance: .
v_gene: TRBV20-1
j_gene: TRBJ1-1
d_gene: .
CDR3aa: CSASKRDEAFF
CDR3nt: TGCAGTGCTAGTAAGAGGGACGAAGCTTTCTTT

abundance: .
v_gene: TRBV18
j_gene: TRBJ1-6
d_gene: .
CDR3aa: CASLTSAESSYNSPLHF
CDR3nt: TGTGCCAGTCTCACCTCAGCAGAAAGCTCCTATAATTCACCCCTCCACTTT

abundance: .
v_gene: TRBV7-3
j_gene: TRBJ1-1
d_gene: .
CDR3aa: CASSLFREAEAFF
CDR3nt: TGTGCCAGCAGCTTATTCAGGGAGGCTGAAGCTTTCTTT

abundance: few
v_gene: TRBV29-1
j_gene: TRBJ2-7
d_gene: .
CDR3aa: CSVSNHEQYF
CDR3nt: TGCAGCGTATCCAACCACGAGCAGTACTTC

abundance: .
v_gene: TRBV7-3
j_gene: TRBJ2-1
d_gene: TRBD1
CDR3aa: CASSLTGRGREQFF
CDR3nt: TGTGCCAGCAGCTTAACAGGCAGGGGGCGCGAGCAGTTCTTC

abundance: .
v_gene: TRBV3-1/TRBV3-2
j_gene: TRBJ1-4
d_gene: .
CDR3aa: CASSDRLGEKLFF
CDR3nt: TGTGCCAGCAGTGACAGGTTAGGAGAAAAACTGTTTTTT

abundance: once
v_gene: TRBV4-1
j_gene: TRBJ2-7
d_gene: TRBD2
CDR3aa: CASSQVSSGSYEQYF
CDR3nt: TGCGCCAGCAGCCAAGTGAGTAGCGGGAGCTACGAGCAGTACTTC

abundance: .
v_gene: TRBV7-9
j_gene: TRBJ1-1
d_gene: TRBD1
CDR3aa: CASSPGWTGLNTEAFF
CDR3nt: TGTGCCAGCAGCCCAGGTTGGACAGGGCTGAACACTGAAGCTTTCTTT

abundance: .
v_gene: TRBV18
j_gene: TRBJ1-1
d_gene: TRBD1
CDR3aa: CASSPATGGAGGTEAFF
CDR3nt: TGTGCCAGCTCACCGGCGACAGGGGGCGCGGGGGGGACTGAAGCTTTCTTT

abundance: .
v_gene: TRBV5-8
j_gene: TRBJ2-5
d_gene: .
CDR3aa: CASSWGVETQYF
CDR3nt: TGTGCCAGCAGCTGGGGCGTGGAGACCCAGTACTTC

abundance: large
v_gene: TRBV7-9
j_gene: TRBJ2-7
d_gene: TRBD2
CDR3aa: CASSYTGLAGEQYF
CDR3nt: TGTGCCAGCAGCTATACGGGACTAGCGGGCGAGCAGTACTTC

abundance: .
v_gene: TRBV6-4
j_gene: TRBJ2-3
d_gene: .
CDR3aa: CASSDTSTDTQYF
CDR3nt: TGTGCCAGCAGTGACACAAGCACAGATACGCAGTATTTT

abundance: few
v_gene: TRBV3-1/TRBV3-2
j_gene: TRBJ2-5
d_gene: TRBD2
CDR3aa: CASSFRLAANQETQYF
CDR3nt: TGTGCCAGCAGTTTCCGACTAGCGGCTAACCAAGAGACCCAGTACTTC